This TCR beta chain was identified in a study of cytomegalovirus exposure and HLA in healthy donors. Turning to the study itself: An early data release held 80 million or so unique TCRs from HLA-typed donors.

Notes on the study in general: Excluded: some indistinguishable V segments such as TRBV6-2 and TRBV6-3. Reportedly, a later analysis found an Asian-associated ancestry cluster had fewer N-insertions than the approximately 640-donor mean. It was approximately 170 TCR beta chains that were listed as cytomegalovirus-associated.

Notes on this clone: Its antigen is unknown.

The PCR ran on 60 Vbeta and 13 Jbeta primers. TCRdb's table, derived via immunoSEQ multiplex PCR, lists solely in-frame clones and lacks some. The data hold roughly 110,000 clones, with under 80% observed a single time. The V gene's germline CDR1 is SNHLY and CDR2 FYNNEI. V was pared by 6 bases and J by 0 bases, with 17 bases between. The CDR3 is made up of 16 amino acids. The sample taken for sequencing was PBMCs. The source is a woman between 50 and 59 years old in good health and CMV-seropositive. V usage is TRBV2 and J usage is TRBJ2-5, with a possible D match to TRBD1 (6 bases). The CDR3, as DNA: TGTGCCAGCAGCCCTCCCGGCACAGGGAACCAAGAGACCCAGTACTTC. This codes for CASSPPGTGNQETQYF.